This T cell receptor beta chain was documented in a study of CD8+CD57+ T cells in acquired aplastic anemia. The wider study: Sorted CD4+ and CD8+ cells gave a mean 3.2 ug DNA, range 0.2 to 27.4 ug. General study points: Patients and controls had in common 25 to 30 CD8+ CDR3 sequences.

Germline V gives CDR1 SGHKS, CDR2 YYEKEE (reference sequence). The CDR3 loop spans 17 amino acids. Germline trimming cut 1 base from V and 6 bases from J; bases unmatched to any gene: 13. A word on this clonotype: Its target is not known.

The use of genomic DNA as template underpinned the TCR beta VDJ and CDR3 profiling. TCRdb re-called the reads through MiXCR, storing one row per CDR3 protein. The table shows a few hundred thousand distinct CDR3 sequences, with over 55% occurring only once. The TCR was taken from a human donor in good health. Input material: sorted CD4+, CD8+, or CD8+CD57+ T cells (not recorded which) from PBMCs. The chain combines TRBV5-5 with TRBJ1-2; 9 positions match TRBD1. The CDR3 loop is CASSLSPGQGRGDGYTF. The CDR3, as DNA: TGTGCCAGCAGCTTGTCCCCGGGACAGGGACGAGGAGATGGCTACACCTTC.